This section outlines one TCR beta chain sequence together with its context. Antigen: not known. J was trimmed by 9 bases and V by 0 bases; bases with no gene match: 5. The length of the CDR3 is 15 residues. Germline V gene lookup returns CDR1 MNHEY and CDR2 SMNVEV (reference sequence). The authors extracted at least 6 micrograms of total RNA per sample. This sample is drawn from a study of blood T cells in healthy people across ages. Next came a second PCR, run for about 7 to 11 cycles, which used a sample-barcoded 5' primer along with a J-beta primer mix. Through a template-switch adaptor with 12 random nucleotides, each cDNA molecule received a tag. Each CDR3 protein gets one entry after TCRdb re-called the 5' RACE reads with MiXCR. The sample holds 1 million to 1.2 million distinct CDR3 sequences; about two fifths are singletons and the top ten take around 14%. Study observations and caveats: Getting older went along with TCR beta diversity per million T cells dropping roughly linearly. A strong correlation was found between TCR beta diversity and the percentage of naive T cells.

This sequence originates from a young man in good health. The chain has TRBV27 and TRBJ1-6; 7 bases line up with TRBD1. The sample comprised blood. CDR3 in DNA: TGTGCCAGCAGTTTATCCAGGGGGTTAAGTTCACCCCTCCACTTT. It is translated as CASSLSRGLSSPLHF.